The 9 T cell receptor beta chains reported below all come from one sample, sequenced in a study of blood T cell repertoires in COVID-19. Using immunoSEQ multiplex PCR, the repertoire was profiled, and TCRdb retains in-frame clones only, with some absent. Of about 220,000 clones listed, approximately 81% are singletons. Sequencing input: peripheral blood. Every receptor here comes from a woman in her sixties who had recovered from COVID-19.

The V call is TRBV3-1 (or the pseudogene TRBV3-2), the J call TRBJ2-5; 8 positions match TRBD2. The CDR3 has 15 residues. CDR1 LGHDT and CDR2 YNNKEL come from the germline V gene (reference sequence). V dropped 1 base and J dropped 1; count of bases not matched to a gene: 2. CDR3 region: CASSQVGGVQETQYF. The CDR3 region has the DNA TGTGCCAGCAGCCAAGTCGGGGGGGTCCAAGAGACCCAGTACTTC.

The V call is TRBV5-1, the J call TRBJ1-2, with D possibly TRBD1 on 6 matching bases. V was cut by 4 bases and J by 4 bases, with 14 bases left in between. CDR3 length: 14 residues. Germline V gives CDR1 SGHRS, CDR2 YFSETQ. CDR3 sequence reads: CASSETGRIYGYTF. CDR3 sequence (DNA): TGCGCCAGCAGCGAGACAGGTAGAATCTATGGCTACACCTTC.

This clone has only a few counts. The chain links TRBV2 to TRBJ1-5; D not certain. The CDR3 contains 13 residues. Trimming pared 8 bases from V and 6 bases from J, leaving 14 bases between. CDR1 is SNHLY, CDR2 FYNNEI, per germline. CDR3 in amino acids: CASLAEIGQPQHF. In nucleotides, the CDR3 is TGTGCCAGCTTAGCCGAAATTGGTCAGCCCCAGCATTTT.

V is TRBV4-2 and J is TRBJ1-5; D possibly corresponds to TRBD1 (5 bases). Germline CDR1 LGHNA, CDR2 YNFKEQ. The CDR3 spans 17 residues. V was shortened by 2 bases and J by 0 bases, with 14 bases between the two germline ends. The CDR3 spells CASSQPDGQPSNQPQHF. CDR3 nucleotides: TGTGCCAGCAGCCAACCGGATGGACAACCTAGCAATCAGCCCCAGCATTTT.

This clone appeared once. The rearrangement links TRBV5-8 to TRBJ2-1; 15 bases fit TRBD2. Germline-derived CDR1 and CDR2 are SGHTS and YDEGEE. V lost 4 bases and J lost 7; bases outside the gene matches: 9. CDR3 length: 17 amino acids. In nucleotides, the CDR3 is TGTGCCAGCAGCCAGGCCGGGACTAGCGGGGGGTGGAATGAGCAGTTCTTC. Protein product: CASSQAGTSGGWNEQFF.

The CDR3 DNA follows: TGCGCCAGCAGCCAAGATGGGCAGGGAGGGGATCAGCCCCAGCATTTT. It yields the protein CASSQDGQGGDQPQHF. The genes are TRBV4-3 and TRBJ1-5; D is possibly TRBD1 (5 bases). The CDR3 sequence is 16 residues long. The germline V and J ends were trimmed by 0 bases and 5 bases, with 14 bases remaining between them. Germline V gene lookup returns CDR1 LGHNA and CDR2 YSLEER.

The J gene is TRBJ1-5, the V gene TRBV15; D is perhaps TRBD1 (6 bases). Per germline, CDR1 LNHNV and CDR2 YYDKDF (reference sequence). The CDR3 extends over 14 amino acids. V lost 4 bases to trimming and J lost 2 bases, with 9 bases between them. The CDR3 nucleotides are TGTGCCACCAGCAAAGGACAGCGCAATCAGCCCCAGCATTTT. Translation: CATSKGQRNQPQHF.

V and J are TRBV6-4 and TRBJ2-3; a weak D match, TRBD1 (7 bases). Between the trimmed V and J ends, which lost 5 bases and 4 bases, there was a span of 13 bases. CDR1 is MRHNA and CDR2 is SNTAGT in the germline V gene. The CDR3 is 14 amino acids. CDR3 DNA: TGTGCCAGCAGTCAGGGGGGCGGCGCAGATACGCAGTATTTT. Its translation is CASSQGGGADTQYF.

The chain has TRBV18 and TRBJ1-2, with D possibly TRBD1 on 6 matching bases. CDR3 length: 15 amino acids. Germline-derived CDR1 and CDR2 are KGHSH and LQKENI. V shed 5 bases and J shed 5 bases, with 18 bases lying between them. The CDR3 spells CASSSASGEGYGYTF. The CDR3 DNA reads as TGTGCCAGCTCATCGGCTTCAGGGGAAGGATATGGCTACACCTTC.